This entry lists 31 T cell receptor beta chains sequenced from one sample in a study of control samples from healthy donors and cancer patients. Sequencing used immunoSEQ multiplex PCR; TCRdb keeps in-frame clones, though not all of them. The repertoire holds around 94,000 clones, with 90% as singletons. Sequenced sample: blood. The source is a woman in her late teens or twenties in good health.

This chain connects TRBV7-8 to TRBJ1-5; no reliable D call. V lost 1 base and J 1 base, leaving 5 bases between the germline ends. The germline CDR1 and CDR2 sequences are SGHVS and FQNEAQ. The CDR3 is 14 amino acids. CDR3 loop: CASSLVLSNQPQHF. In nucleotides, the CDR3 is TGTGCCAGCAGCTTAGTTCTGAGCAATCAGCCCCAGCATTTT.

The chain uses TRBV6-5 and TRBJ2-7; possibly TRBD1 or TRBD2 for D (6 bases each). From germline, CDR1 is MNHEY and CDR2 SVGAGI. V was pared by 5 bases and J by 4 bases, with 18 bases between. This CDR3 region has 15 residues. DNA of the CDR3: TGTGCCAGCAGTCAATCCCGGGGGCCAATATACGAGCAGTACTTC. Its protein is CASSQSRGPIYEQYF.

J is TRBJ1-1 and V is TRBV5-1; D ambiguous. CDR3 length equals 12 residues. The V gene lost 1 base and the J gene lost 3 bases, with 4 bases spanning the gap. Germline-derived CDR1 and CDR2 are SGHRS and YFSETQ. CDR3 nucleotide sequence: TGCGCCAGCAGCTTGATTGACACTGAAGCTTTCTTT. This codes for CASSLIDTEAFF.

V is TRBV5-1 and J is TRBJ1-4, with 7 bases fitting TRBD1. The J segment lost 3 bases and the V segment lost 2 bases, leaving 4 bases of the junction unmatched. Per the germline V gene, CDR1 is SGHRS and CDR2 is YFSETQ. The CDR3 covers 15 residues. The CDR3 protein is CASSLGQAPNEKLFF. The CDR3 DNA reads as TGCGCCAGCAGCTTAGGACAGGCTCCTAATGAAAAACTGTTTTTT.

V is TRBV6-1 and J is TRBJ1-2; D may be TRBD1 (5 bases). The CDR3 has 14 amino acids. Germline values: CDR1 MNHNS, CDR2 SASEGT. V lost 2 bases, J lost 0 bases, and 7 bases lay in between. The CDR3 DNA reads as TGTGCCAGCAGTGAACAGGGTGCTAACTATGGCTACACCTTC. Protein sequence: CASSEQGANYGYTF.

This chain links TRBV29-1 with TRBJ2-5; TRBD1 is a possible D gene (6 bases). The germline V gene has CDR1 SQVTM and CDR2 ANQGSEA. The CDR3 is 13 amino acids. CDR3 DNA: TGCAGTTCGACAGGCACCATAGGGGAGACCCAGTACTTC. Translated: CSSTGTIGETQYF.

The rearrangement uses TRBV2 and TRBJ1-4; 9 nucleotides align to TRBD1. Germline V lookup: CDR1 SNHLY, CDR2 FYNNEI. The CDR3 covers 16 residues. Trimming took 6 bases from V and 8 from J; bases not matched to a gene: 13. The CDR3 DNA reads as TGTGCCAGCAGAGTCACAGGGGGCGGGGGTTGGGAAAAACTGTTTTTT. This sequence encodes CASRVTGGGGWEKLFF.

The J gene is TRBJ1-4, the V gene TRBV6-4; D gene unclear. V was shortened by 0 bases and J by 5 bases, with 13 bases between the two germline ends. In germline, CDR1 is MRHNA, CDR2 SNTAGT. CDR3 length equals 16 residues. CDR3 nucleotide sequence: TGTGCCAGCAGTGACTCGTTTGTGACACCGAATGAAAAACTGTTTTTT. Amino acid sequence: CASSDSFVTPNEKLFF.

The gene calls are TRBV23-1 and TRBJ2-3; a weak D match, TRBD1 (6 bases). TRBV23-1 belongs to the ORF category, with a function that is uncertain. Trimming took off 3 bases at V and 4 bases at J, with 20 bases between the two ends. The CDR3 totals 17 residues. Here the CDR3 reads CASSHEGDTPIADTQYF. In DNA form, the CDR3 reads TGCGCCAGCAGTCATGAGGGGGACACCCCGATCGCAGATACGCAGTATTTT.

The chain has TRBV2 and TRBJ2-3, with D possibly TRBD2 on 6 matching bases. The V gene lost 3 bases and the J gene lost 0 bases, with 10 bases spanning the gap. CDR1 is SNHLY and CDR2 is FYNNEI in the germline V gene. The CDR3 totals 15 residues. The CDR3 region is CASSEGGASTDTQYF. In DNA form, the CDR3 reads TGTGCCAGCAGTGAGGGCGGGGCTAGCACAGATACGCAGTATTTT.

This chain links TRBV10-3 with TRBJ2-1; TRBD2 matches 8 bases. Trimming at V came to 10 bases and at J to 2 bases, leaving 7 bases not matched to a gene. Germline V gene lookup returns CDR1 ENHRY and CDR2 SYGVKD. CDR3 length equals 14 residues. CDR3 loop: CATVPGGTYNEQFF. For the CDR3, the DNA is TGTGCCACTGTTCCGGGGGGGACCTACAATGAGCAGTTCTTC.

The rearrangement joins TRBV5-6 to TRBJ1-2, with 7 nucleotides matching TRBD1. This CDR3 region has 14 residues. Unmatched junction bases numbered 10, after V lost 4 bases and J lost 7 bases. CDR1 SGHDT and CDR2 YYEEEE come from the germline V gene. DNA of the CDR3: TGTGCCAGCAGCCTAACTACAGGGGTCCCTGGCTACACCTTC. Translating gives CASSLTTGVPGYTF.

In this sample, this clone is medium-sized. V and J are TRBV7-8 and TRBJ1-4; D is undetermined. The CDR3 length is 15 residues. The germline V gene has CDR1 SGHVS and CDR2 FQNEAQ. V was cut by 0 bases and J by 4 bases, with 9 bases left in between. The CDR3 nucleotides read TGTGCCAGCAGCTTAGCGGAGATGTATAATGAAAAACTGTTTTTT. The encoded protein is CASSLAEMYNEKLFF. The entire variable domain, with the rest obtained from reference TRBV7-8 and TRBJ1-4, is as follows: GAGVSQSPRYKVAKRGQDVALRCDPISGHVSLFWYQQALGQGPEFLTYFQNEAQLDKSGLPSDRFFAERPEGSVSTLKIQRTQQEDSAVYLCASSLAEMYNEKLFFGSGTQLSVL.

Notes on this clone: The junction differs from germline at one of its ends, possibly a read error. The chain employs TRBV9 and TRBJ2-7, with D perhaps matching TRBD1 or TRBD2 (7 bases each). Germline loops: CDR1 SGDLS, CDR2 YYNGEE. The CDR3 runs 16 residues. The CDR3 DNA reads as TGTGCCAGCAGCCCGCAGGGGGGAGGGGGCTCCTCCGAGCAGTACTTC. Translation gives CASSPQGGGGSSEQYF.

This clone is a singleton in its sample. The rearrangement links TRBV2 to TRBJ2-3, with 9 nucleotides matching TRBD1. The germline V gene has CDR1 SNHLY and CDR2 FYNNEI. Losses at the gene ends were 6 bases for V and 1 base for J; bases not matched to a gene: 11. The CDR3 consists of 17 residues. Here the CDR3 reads CASSQQGALSGTDTQYF. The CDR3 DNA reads TGTGCCAGCAGCCAACAGGGGGCCCTGAGTGGCACAGATACGCAGTATTTT.

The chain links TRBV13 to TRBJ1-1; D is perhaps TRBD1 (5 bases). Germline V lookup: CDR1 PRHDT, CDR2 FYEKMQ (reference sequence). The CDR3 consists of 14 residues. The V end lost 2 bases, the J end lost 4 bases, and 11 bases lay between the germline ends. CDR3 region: CASSLKGVRTEAFF. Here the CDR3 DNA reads TGTGCCAGCAGCTTAAAAGGGGTTCGCACTGAAGCTTTCTTT.

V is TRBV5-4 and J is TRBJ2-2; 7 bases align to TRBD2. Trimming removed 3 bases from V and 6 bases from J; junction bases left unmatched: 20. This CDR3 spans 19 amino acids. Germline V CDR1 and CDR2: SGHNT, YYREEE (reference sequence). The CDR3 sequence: CASSSLLSRLAGRPGELFF. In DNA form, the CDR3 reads TGTGCCAGCAGCTCCCTATTAAGTAGACTAGCTGGGAGACCCGGGGAGCTGTTTTTT.

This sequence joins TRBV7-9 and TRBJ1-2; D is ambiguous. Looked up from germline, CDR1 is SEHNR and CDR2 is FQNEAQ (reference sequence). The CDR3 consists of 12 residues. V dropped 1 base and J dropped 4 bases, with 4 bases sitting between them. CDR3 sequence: CASSLDLYGYTF. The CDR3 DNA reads TGTGCCAGCAGCTTAGATCTCTATGGCTACACCTTC.

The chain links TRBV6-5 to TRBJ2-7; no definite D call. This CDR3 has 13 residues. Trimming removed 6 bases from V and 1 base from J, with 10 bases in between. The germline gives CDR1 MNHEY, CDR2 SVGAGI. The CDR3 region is CASSPTVSYEQYF. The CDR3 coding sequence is TGTGCCAGCAGCCCAACAGTGTCCTACGAGCAGTACTTC.

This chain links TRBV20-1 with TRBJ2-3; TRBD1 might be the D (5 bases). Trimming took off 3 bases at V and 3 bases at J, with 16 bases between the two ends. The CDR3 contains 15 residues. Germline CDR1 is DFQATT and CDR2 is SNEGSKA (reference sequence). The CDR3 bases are TGCAGTGCTAGTTATAGGGGATTGGGTACAGATACGCAGTATTTT. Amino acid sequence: CSASYRGLGTDTQYF.

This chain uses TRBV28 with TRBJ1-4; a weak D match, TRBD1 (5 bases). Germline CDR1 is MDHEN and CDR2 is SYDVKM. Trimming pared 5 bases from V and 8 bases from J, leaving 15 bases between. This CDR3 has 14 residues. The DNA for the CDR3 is TGTGCCAGCAGTCTTCCGGGGGGGTTAGAAAAACTGTTTTTT. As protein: CASSLPGGLEKLFF. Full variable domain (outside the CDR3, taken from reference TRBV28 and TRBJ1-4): DVKVTQSSRYLVKRTGEKVFLECVQDMDHENMFWYRQDPGLGLRLIYFSYDVKMKEKGDIPEGYSVSREKKERFSLILESASTNQTSMYLCASSLPGGLEKLFFGSGTQLSVL.

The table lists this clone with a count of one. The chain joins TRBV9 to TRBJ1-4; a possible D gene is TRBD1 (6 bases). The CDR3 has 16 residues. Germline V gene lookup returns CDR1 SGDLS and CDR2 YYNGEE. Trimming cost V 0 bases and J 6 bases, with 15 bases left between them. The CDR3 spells CASSVGRGAFDEKLFF. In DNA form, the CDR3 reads TGTGCCAGCAGCGTAGGTCGGGGGGCGTTTGATGAAAAACTGTTTTTT.

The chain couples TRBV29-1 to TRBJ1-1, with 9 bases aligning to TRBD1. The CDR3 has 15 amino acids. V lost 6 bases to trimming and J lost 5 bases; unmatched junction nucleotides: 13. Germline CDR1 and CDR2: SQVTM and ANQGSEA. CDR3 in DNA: TGCAGCGTCGGGACAGGGTTGGGTCTTGGGACTGAAGCTTTCTTT. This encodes CSVGTGLGLGTEAFF.

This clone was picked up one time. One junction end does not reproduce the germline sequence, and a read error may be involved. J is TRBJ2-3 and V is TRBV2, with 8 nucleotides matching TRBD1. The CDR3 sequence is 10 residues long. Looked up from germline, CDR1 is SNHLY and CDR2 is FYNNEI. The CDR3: CASRVGQAIF. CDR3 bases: TGTGCCAGCAGGGTGGGACAGGCTATTTTT.

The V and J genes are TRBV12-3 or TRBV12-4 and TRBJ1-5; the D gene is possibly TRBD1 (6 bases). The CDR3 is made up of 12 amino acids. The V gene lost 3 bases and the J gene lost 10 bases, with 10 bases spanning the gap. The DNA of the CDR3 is TGTGCCAGCAGTTTTCGAGGGGGACCCCAGCATTTT. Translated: CASSFRGGPQHF.

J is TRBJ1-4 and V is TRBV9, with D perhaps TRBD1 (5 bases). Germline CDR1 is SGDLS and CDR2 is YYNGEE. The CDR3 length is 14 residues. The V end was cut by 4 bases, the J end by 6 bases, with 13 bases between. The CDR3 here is CASSQAGPDEKLFF. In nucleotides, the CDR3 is TGTGCCAGCAGCCAAGCAGGGCCCGATGAAAAACTGTTTTTT.

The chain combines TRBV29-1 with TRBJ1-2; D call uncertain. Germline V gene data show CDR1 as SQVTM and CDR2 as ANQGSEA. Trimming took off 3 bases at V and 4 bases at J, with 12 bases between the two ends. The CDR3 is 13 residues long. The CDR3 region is CSVDGEGAYGYTF. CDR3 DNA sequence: TGCAGCGTTGATGGTGAGGGCGCCTATGGCTACACCTTC.

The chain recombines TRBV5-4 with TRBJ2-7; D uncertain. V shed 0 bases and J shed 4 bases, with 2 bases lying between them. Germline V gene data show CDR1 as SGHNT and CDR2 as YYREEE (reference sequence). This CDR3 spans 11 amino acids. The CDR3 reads CASSLGYEQYF. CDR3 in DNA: TGTGCCAGCAGCTTGGGTTACGAGCAGTACTTC.

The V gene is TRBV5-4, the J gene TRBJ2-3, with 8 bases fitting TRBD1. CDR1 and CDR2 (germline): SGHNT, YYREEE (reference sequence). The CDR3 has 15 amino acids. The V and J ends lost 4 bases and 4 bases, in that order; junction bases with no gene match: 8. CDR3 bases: TGTGCCAGCAGCGCCGCGGGACAGGTTTCAGATACGCAGTATTTT. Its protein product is CASSAAGQVSDTQYF.

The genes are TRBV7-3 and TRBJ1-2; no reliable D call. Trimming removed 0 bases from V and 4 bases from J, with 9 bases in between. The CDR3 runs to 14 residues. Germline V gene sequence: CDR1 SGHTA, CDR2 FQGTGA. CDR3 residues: CASSLTGEGYGYTF. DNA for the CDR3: TGTGCCAGCAGCTTAACCGGGGAGGGCTATGGCTACACCTTC.

Written as DNA, the CDR3 is TGTGCCAGCAGTTTAAAGGGACCCTATGGCTACACCTTC. Translating gives CASSLKGPYGYTF. The chain uses TRBV27 and TRBJ1-2, with D tentatively TRBD1 (5 bases). In germline, CDR1 is MNHEY, CDR2 SMNVEV (reference sequence). This CDR3 contains 13 residues. V lost 2 bases to trimming and J lost 4 bases, with 8 bases between them.